This TCR beta chain emerged from a study of blood T cells in healthy people across ages. A second about 6 to 12 cycle PCR used barcoded and J-beta primers. Each single sample gave us at least 3 million CDR3-containing paired-end reads. TCRdb passed the 5' RACE reads through MiXCR, listing each CDR3 protein once. This table has about 1.8 million distinct CDR3 sequences, around 48% appearing once. Total RNA amounts of at least 5 micrograms were extracted per sample. This clonotype originated in a woman in her 40s in good health. The specimen sequenced was blood.

CDR3: CASTLPGRGTEAFF. In DNA form, the CDR3 reads TGTGCCAGCACCCTGCCAGGGAGGGGCACTGAAGCTTTCTTT. The genes are TRBV28 and TRBJ1-1; the D gene is possibly TRBD1 (5 bases). This CDR3 spans 14 amino acids. V lost 7 bases and J lost 4, with 16 bases in between. Germline lookup yields CDR1 MDHEN and CDR2 SYDVKM.